This TCR beta chain was recovered during a study of blood T cell repertoires in COVID-19. Looking at the study overall: Sources were T cells, B-cell-depleted T cells, or PBMCs; the material itself was cDNA or gDNA.

V was clipped by 6 bases and J by 4 bases, with 6 bases between them. Germline CDR1 SQVTM, CDR2 ANQGSEA. The CDR3 covers 11 residues. How the authors handled the data: Reference gene primers were amplified, and this amplification served to estimate nucleated cell counts. Some clones are missing from TCRdb's copy, which holds only in-frame ones; the method was immunoSEQ multiplex PCR. V, J and clone size were drawn from that table, and D and trimming were deduced from the DNA. The sample carries about 70,000 clones, approximately 85% recorded once. The sample taken for sequencing was peripheral blood. The rearrangement uses TRBV29-1 and TRBJ2-2, with D unresolved. The source is a woman at least 80 years old with active or convalescent COVID-19. Here the CDR3 reads CSVPSTGELFF. The CDR3 nucleotides read TGCAGCGTGCCGAGCACCGGGGAGCTGTTTTTT.